The text below deals with one T cell receptor beta chain. Antigen: not known. This entry is derived from a study of OX40 agonist ivuxolimab in advanced cancers. Findings of the study overall: Antigens targeted by the expanded peripheral T cells were not determined.

The CDR3 spans 16 residues. After removal of 4 bases from V and 4 bases from J, the junction contained 9 bases not matched to a gene. The germline V gene encodes CDR1 SGHNT and CDR2 YENEEA. TCRdb's table, derived via immunoSEQ multiplex PCR, lists solely in-frame clones and lacks some. The sample holds 95,000 to 100,000 clones, 90% seen once. The J gene is TRBJ2-3, the V gene TRBV11-3; 9 positions agree with TRBD2. The clonotype comes from an adult with an advanced solid tumor such as melanoma, head and neck, liver or kidney cancer. The starting material was CD4+ or CD8+ T cells sorted from blood, obtained in a trial of the OX40 agonist ivuxolimab. CDR3 in DNA: TGTGCCAGCAGCTCTATAGCGGGAGAGGCTTCAGATACGCAGTATTTT. Translation gives CASSSIAGEASDTQYF.